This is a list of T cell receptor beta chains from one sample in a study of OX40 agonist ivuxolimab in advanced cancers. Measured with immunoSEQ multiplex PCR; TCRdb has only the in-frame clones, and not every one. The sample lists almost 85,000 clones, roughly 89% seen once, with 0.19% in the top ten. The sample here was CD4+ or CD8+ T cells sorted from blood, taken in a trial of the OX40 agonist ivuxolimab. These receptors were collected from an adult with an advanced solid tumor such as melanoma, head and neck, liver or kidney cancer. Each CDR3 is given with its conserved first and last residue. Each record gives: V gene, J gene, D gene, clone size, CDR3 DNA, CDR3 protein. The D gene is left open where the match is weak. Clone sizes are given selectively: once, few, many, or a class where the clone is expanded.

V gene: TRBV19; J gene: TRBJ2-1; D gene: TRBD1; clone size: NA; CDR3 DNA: TGTGCCAGTAGTTCTCTTGGGACAGCCCCTACCAATGAGCAGTTCTTC; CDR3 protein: CASSSLGTAPTNEQFF
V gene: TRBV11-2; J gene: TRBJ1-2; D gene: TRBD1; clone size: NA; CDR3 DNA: TGTGCCAGCAGCTCCTTAATCACAGGGGCTTATAACTATGGCTACACCTTC; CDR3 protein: CASSSLITGAYNYGYTF
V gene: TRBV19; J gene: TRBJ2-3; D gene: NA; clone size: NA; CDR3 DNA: TGTGCCAGTAGGACGGGGGCCGCAGATACGCAGTATTTT; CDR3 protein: CASRTGAADTQYF
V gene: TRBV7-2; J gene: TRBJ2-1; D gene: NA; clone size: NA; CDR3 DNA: TGTGCCAGCAGCTTTAGCGGCTCCTACAATGAGCAGTTCTTC; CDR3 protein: CASSFSGSYNEQFF
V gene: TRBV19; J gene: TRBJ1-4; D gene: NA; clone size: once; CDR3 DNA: TGTGCCAGTAGTATAGGGCCCACAGTTAATGAAAAACTGTTTTTT; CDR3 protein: CASSIGPTVNEKLFF
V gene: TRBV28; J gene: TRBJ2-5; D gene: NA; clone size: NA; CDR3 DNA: TGTGCCAGCAGTTTGTGGACCGCCCGGGGTGAGACCCAGTACTTC; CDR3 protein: CASSLWTARGETQYF
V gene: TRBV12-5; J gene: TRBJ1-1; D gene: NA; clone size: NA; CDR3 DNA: TGTGCTAGTGGCGCCTCGGGGGGGTTGGTAGCTTTCTTT; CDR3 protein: CASGASGGLVAFF
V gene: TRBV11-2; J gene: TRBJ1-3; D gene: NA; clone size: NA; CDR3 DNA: TGTGCCAGCAGCTTCAGGGGTGCGCAGGGAAACACCATATATTTT; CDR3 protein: CASSFRGAQGNTIYF
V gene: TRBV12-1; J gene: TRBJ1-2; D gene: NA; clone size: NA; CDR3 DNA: TGTGCCAGCAGCTTTGAATCTCCGGGACCCCTCGGGGATGGCTACACCTTC; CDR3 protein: CASSFESPGPLGDGYTF
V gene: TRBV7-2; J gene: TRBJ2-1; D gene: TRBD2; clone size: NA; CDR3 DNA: TGTGCCAGCAGCTTACAAGGACTAGCGATGTATGAGCAGTTCTTC; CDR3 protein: CASSLQGLAMYEQFF
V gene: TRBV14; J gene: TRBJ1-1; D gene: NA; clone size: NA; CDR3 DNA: TGTGCCAGCAGCCTTACAGGACGGGACCCTCAATGGGGCACTGAAGCTTTCTTT; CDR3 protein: CASSLTGRDPQWGTEAFF
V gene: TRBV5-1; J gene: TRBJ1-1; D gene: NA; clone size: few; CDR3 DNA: TGCGCCAGCAGCTTTCAACAGAACACTGAAGCTTTCTTT; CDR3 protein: CASSFQQNTEAFF
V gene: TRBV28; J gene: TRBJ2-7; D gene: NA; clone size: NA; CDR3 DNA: TGTGCCAGCGACGCAACCGGATACGAGCAGTACTTC; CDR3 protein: CASDATGYEQYF
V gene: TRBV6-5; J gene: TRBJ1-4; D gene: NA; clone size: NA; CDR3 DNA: TGTGCCAGCAGTTACTCGCAAGTCGGGGGAGAAAAACTGTTTTTT; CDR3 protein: CASSYSQVGGEKLFF
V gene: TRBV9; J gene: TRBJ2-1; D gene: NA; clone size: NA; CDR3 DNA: TGTGCCAGCAGCGGGGACGGGAGCTCCTACAATGAGCAGTTCTTC; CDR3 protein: CASSGDGSSYNEQFF
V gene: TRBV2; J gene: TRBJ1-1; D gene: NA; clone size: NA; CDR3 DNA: TGTGCCAGCTCCCCCGCACGGTTGAACACTGAAGCTTTCTTT; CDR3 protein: CASSPARLNTEAFF
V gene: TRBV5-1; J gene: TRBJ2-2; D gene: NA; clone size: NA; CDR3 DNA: TGCGCCAGCAGCCGGACAGTGTACACCGGGGAGCTGTTTTTT; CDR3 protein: CASSRTVYTGELFF
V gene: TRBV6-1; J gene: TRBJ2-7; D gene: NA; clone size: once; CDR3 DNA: TGTGCCAGCAGGGTTCAACTCCATTCCTACGAGCAGTACTTC; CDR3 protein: CASRVQLHSYEQYF
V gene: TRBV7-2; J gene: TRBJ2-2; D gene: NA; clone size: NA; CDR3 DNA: TGTGCCAGCAGCTTAGCTTGGGGGGAGCTGTTTTTT; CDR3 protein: CASSLAWGELFF